A selection of T cell receptor beta chains follows, all from one sample in a study of healthy donors' naive CD4 and CD8 T cells. In TCRdb, the reads were re-called with MiXCR into one record per CDR3 protein. Here the sample spans approximately 200,000 distinct CDR3 sequences, about 76% being singletons. Sequencing was carried out using naive CD4+ and CD8+ T cells sorted from blood, pooled from several donors. Receptor source: a pool of human donors in good health; the sample pools cells from several healthy donors. Both conserved end residues are part of each CDR3. A D gene is named only where the DNA matches it firmly. Part of the rows lack a size; the others show once, few, many or a class for expanded clones.

d_call clone_size j_call v_call cdr3_aa cdr3_nt
- - TRBJ1-5 TRBV6-5 CATGQSLQPQHF TGTGCCACCGGACAGTCTTTGCAGCCCCAGCATTTT
- - TRBJ2-7 TRBV27 CASSLSGRSAVEQYF TGTGCCAGCAGTTTATCGGGACGTTCGGCCGTCGAGCAGTACTTC
- - TRBJ1-2 TRBV5-5 CASSLEWTHPSYGYTF TGTGCCAGCAGCTTGGAGTGGACCCACCCGTCCTATGGCTACACCTTC
- few TRBJ2-1 TRBV6-5 CASSYSGSEQFF TGTGCCAGCAGTTACTCTGGGTCTGAGCAGTTCTTC
- - TRBJ1-1 TRBV6-2/TRBV6-3 CASNGGGSMNTEAFF TGTGCCAGCAACGGCGGGGGGAGCATGAACACTGAAGCTTTCTTT
- few TRBJ2-1 TRBV13 CASSLSWGDSPFF TGTGCCAGCAGCTTGAGCTGGGGAGATAGTCCGTTCTTC
TRBD1 few TRBJ1-5 TRBV29-1 CSVKSSTGEQPQHF TGCAGCGTGAAATCGTCGACAGGGGAACAGCCCCAGCATTTT
- - TRBJ2-7 TRBV5-4 CASSLEVVSYESQYF TGTGCCAGCAGCTTGGAGGTGGTAAGCTACGAGTCGCAGTACTTC
TRBD2 few TRBJ2-7 TRBV19 CASSLSGRSGEQYF TGTGCCAGTAGTCTTAGCGGGAGGAGTGGCGAGCAGTACTTC
- - TRBJ2-5 TRBV20-1 CSARDRDWGTQYF TGCAGTGCTAGAGATCGGGATTGGGGGACCCAGTACTTC
- - TRBJ2-3 TRBV6-5 CASRTLGGRGTDTQYF TGTGCCAGCAGGACTTTAGGAGGGAGAGGAACAGATACGCAGTATTTT
- - TRBJ2-7 TRBV29-1 CSVGGSLSSYEQYF TGCAGCGTTGGCGGCAGCTTGAGCTCCTACGAGCAGTACTTC
- few TRBJ1-2 TRBV29-1 CSVESSYGYTF TGCAGCGTTGAATCGAGCTATGGCTACACCTTC
TRBD1 - TRBJ2-5 TRBV19 CASSTDRERETQYF TGTGCCAGTAGTACCGACAGGGAAAGAGAGACCCAGTACTTC
- - TRBJ1-1 TRBV19 CASLHDSGFEAFF TGTGCCAGTCTTCATGACAGTGGCTTTGAAGCTTTCTTT
- - TRBJ1-1 TRBV20-1 CSARVELDAEAFF TGCAGTGCTAGAGTAGAGTTAGACGCTGAAGCTTTCTTT
- - TRBJ1-6 TRBV27 CASSLGGTLHF TGTGCCAGCAGTTTAGGTGGTACCCTCCACTTT
- - TRBJ1-2 TRBV6-1 CASLRTGNYGHTF TGTGCCAGCCTACGGACGGGCAACTATGGCCACACCTTC
TRBD2 - TRBJ2-1 TRBV5-4 CASSGEDGRAYNEQFF TGTGCCAGCAGCGGGGAGGACGGGAGGGCCTACAATGAGCAGTTCTTC
TRBD1 - TRBJ2-3 TRBV27 CASSLKGATDTQYF TGTGCCAGCAGTTTAAAGGGGGCAACAGATACGCAGTATTTT
- few TRBJ2-2 TRBV29-1 CSVVDGYTGELFF TGCAGCGTCGTGGACGGGTACACCGGGGAGCTGTTTTTT
- - TRBJ1-2 TRBV6-5 CASSYGGSSVGGYTF TGTGCCAGCAGTTACGGAGGGTCTTCCGTAGGAGGCTACACCTTC
- - TRBJ1-1 TRBV15 CATSRDKGFEAFF TGTGCCACCAGCAGAGATAAGGGATTTGAAGCTTTCTTT
TRBD1 once TRBJ2-7 TRBV6-5 CASSRRGSSYEQYF TGTGCCAGCAGCCGCAGGGGGAGCTCCTACGAGCAGTACTTC
- - TRBJ1-5 TRBV20-1 CSASTGRPQHF TGCAGTGCTAGTACAGGTCGGCCCCAGCATTTT
- - TRBJ2-7 TRBV5-1 CASSSKRTLSYEQYF TGCGCCAGCAGCTCCAAGAGGACGCTTTCCTACGAGCAGTACTTC
- - TRBJ2-1 TRBV15 CATRIGYNEQFF TGTGCCACCAGAATTGGGTACAATGAGCAGTTCTTC
- - TRBJ1-1 TRBV12-3/TRBV12-4 CASSLAARTGAFF TGTGCCAGCAGTTTAGCCGCCCGAACCGGAGCTTTCTTT
- - TRBJ1-1 TRBV20-1 CSAAKLNTEAFF TGCAGTGCTGCGAAACTGAACACTGAAGCTTTCTTT
- - TRBJ1-2 TRBV13 CASSLYDLDSYGYTF TGTGCCAGCAGCTTATATGATTTGGACAGCTATGGCTACACCTTC
- - TRBJ2-1 TRBV29-1 CSVEGSAGSYIYNEQFF TGCAGCGTTGAAGGGTCGGCAGGGTCGTATATTTACAATGAGCAGTTCTTC
- - TRBJ2-2 TRBV29-1 CSVVKGRNTGELFF TGCAGCGTTGTCAAGGGGCGCAACACCGGGGAGCTGTTTTTT
- few TRBJ2-7 TRBV29-1 CSVARDYEQYF TGCAGCGTCGCACGGGACTACGAGCAGTACTTC